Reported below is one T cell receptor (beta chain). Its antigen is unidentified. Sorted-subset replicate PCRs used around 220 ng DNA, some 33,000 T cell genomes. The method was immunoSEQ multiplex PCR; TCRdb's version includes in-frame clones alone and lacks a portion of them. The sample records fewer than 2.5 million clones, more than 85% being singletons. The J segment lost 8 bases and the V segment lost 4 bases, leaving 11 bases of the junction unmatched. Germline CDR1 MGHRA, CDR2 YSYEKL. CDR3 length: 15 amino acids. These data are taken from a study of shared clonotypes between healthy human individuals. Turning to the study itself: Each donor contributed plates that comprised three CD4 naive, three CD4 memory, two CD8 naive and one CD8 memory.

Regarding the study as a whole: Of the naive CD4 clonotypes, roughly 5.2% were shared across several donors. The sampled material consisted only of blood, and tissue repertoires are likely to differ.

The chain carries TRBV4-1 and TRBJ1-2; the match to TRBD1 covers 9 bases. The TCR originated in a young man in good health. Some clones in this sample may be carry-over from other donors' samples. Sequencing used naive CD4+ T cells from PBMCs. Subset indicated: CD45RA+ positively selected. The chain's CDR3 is CASSRMTGGLGGYTF. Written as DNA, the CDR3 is TGCGCCAGCAGCCGAATGACAGGGGGTCTTGGCGGCTACACCTTC.